This T cell receptor (beta chain) was recorded in a study of regulatory T cells in long-lasting Graves disease. Building the TCR beta libraries relied on iRepertoire HTBI primers, and CDR3 regions underwent Arm-PCR. TCRdb re-derived calls from the multiplex PCR reads in MiXCR, one entry per CDR3 protein. Here the sample spans approximately 310,000 distinct CDR3 sequences, about 20% being singletons. Time point reported: newly diagnosed GD, antithyroid drugs for less than 3 months. PBMC-extracted RNA yielded the TCR library. This CDR3 is 14 amino acids long. Germline-derived CDR1 and CDR2 are SGHAT and FQNNGV. V lost 2 bases and J 8 bases, leaving 13 bases between the germline ends.

This chain links TRBV11-2 with TRBJ1-5; a weak D match, TRBD1 (6 bases). The starting material was peripheral blood mononuclear cells (PBMCs), obtained at new diagnosis, from a patient treated with antithyroid drugs. The TCR originated in a female donor with Graves disease. The CDR3 here is CASSLLGGAEPQHF. The CDR3 nucleotides read TGTGCCAGCAGCTTATTAGGGGGGGCAGAGCCCCAGCATTTT. Looking up the rest from reference TRBV11-2 and TRBJ1-5 gives the full variable domain: EAGVAQSPRYKIIEKRQSVAFWCNPISGHATLYWYQQILGQGPKLLIQFQNNGVVDDSQLPKDRFSAERLKGVDSTLKIQPAKLEDSAVYLCASSLLGGAEPQHFGDGTRLSIL.